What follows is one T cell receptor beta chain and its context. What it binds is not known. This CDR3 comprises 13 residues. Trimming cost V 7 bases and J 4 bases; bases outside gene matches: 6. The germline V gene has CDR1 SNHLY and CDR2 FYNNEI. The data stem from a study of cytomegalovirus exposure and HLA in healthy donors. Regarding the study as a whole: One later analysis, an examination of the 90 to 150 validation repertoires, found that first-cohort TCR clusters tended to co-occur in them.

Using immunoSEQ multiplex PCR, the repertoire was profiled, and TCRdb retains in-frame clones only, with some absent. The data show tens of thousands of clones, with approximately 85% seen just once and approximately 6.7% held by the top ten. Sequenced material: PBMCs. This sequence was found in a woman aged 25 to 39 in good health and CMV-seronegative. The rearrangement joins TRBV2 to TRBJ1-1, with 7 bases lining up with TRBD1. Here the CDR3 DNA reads TGTGCCAGCACTCTCGACAGGGCCACTGAAGCTTTCTTT. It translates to CASTLDRATEAFF.